The 8 T cell receptor beta chains listed next were all sequenced from one sample in a study of PD-1 blockade in classical Hodgkin lymphoma. Profiling relied on immunoSEQ multiplex PCR, and the TCRdb table lists in-frame clones only, not all of them. The sample has about 93,000 clones, around 80% seen once. Sample time point: cycle 4 day 1 (C4D1), after around six weeks of nivolumab. All patients relapsed after autologous stem cell transplantation, and brentuximab vedotin exposure varied. The specimen was peripheral blood mononuclear cells (PBMCs), collected before the fourth cycle of nivolumab. The receptors originated from a human donor with classical Hodgkin lymphoma.

This sequence joins TRBV6-5 and TRBJ1-1; maybe TRBD1 (5 bases). Germline V gene data show CDR1 as MNHEY and CDR2 as SVGAGI. This CDR3 region has 13 residues. V lost 5 bases, J lost 5 bases, and 12 bases lay in between. The CDR3 is CASSTRVRTEAFF. The CDR3 DNA reads as TGTGCCAGCAGTACCAGGGTGCGGACTGAAGCTTTCTTT.

V is TRBV4-2 and J is TRBJ2-2; 13 nucleotides align to TRBD2. Trimming removed 3 bases from V and 5 bases from J; junction bases left unmatched: 15. Looked up from germline, CDR1 is LGHNA and CDR2 is YNFKEQ. This CDR3 spans 20 amino acids. Here the CDR3 DNA reads TGTGCCAGCAGCCAGGGAGTTAGGACTAGCGGGAGACGTTATACCGGGGAGCTGTTTTTT. It yields the protein CASSQGVRTSGRRYTGELFF.

This sequence joins TRBV5-1 and TRBJ2-5; 10 bases line up with TRBD2. Germline CDR1 reads SGHRS; CDR2 reads YFSETQ. V shed 0 bases and J 5 bases; nucleotides not matched to a gene: 7. The CDR3 is 16 residues long. CDR3 amino acids: CASSLVLAGGGETQYF. The CDR3, as DNA: TGCGCCAGCAGCTTGGTTTTAGCGGGAGGCGGGGAGACCCAGTACTTC.

The rearrangement links TRBV4-1 to TRBJ2-6, with 11 bases fitting TRBD2. J gave up 0 bases and V 3 bases, and 7 bases lay outside the gene matches. Germline V lookup: CDR1 MGHRA, CDR2 YSYEKL. The CDR3 spans 19 residues. The chain's CDR3 is CASSQVGLAGHSGANVLTF. The CDR3 nucleotides are TGCGCCAGCAGCCAGGTCGGACTAGCGGGTCACTCTGGGGCCAACGTCCTGACTTTC.

The J gene is TRBJ2-1, the V gene TRBV7-9; the D is unclear. The CDR3 consists of 11 residues. The V gene lost 7 bases and the J gene lost 9 bases, with 10 bases spanning the gap. CDR1 is SEHNR, CDR2 FQNEAQ, per germline (reference sequence). CDR3 DNA: TGTGCCAGCATCGAAGTAGGTGAGCAGTTCTTC. As protein: CASIEVGEQFF.

The chain has TRBV6-1 and TRBJ1-4, with D unresolved. V was pared by 4 bases and J by 0 bases, with 12 bases between. The CDR3 loop spans 16 amino acids. Germline lookup yields CDR1 MNHNS and CDR2 SASEGT. The CDR3 DNA reads as TGTGCCAGCAGTGGTTTGAATGGGGCAACTAATGAAAAACTGTTTTTT. This encodes CASSGLNGATNEKLFF.

CDR3 sequence: CSVEVLAGSTDTQYF. The CDR3 DNA sequence: TGCAGCGTTGAAGTGCTAGCGGGAAGCACAGATACGCAGTATTTT. The V and J genes are TRBV29-1 and TRBJ2-3, with 9 bases fitting TRBD2. The length of the CDR3 is 15 residues. Germline trimming cut 1 base from V and 0 bases from J; bases unmatched to any gene: 2. CDR1 SQVTM and CDR2 ANQGSEA come from the germline V gene.

The sample holds a few counts of this clone. The chain couples TRBV6-5 to TRBJ2-7; D may be TRBD1 (5 bases). The CDR3 spans 14 residues. The V and J ends lost 5 bases and 4 bases respectively, with 15 bases between them. In germline, CDR1 is MNHEY, CDR2 SVGAGI. CDR3 in amino acids: CASSPRAGKYEQYF. CDR3 bases: TGTGCCAGCAGTCCCCGGGCAGGGAAATACGAGCAGTACTTC.